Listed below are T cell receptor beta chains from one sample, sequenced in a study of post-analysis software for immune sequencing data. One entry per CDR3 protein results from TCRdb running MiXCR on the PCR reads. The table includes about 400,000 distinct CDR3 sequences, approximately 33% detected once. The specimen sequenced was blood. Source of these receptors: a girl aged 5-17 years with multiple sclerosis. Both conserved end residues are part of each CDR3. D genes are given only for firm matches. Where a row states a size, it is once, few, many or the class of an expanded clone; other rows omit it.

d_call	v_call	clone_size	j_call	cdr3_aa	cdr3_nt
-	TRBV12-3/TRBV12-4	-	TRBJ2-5	CASSPRDRGGETQYF	TGTGCCAGCAGTCCCCGGGACCGCGGTGGAGAGACCCAGTACTTC
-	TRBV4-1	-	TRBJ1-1	CASSQLLGADTEAFF	TGCGCCAGCAGCCAGCTTCTCGGGGCAGACACTGAAGCTTTCTTT
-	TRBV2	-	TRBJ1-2	CASSRGIDFYGYTF	TGTGCCAGCTCTCGAGGCATCGACTTCTATGGCTACACCTTC
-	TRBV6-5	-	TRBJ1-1	CASSYALGGIAFF	TGTGCCAGCAGTTACGCTTTGGGGGGTATTGCTTTCTTT
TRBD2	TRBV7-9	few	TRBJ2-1	CASSPLYTSGVYNEQFF	TGTGCCAGCAGCCCACTATATACTAGCGGGGTCTACAATGAGCAGTTCTTC
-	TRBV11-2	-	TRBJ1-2	CASSLSGADYGYTF	TGTGCCAGCAGCTTATCCGGGGCGGATTATGGCTACACCTTC
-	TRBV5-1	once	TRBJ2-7	CASSLMWGSSYEQYF	TGCGCTAGCAGCTTGATGTGGGGATCCTCCTACGAGCAGTACTTC
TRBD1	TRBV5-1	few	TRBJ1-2	CASARDSLYGYTF	TGCGCCAGCGCACGGGACAGCCTCTATGGCTACACCTTC
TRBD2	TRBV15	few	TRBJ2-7	CATSSMTRGADEQYF	TGTGCCACCAGCAGTATGACGCGGGGGGCTGACGAGCAGTACTTC
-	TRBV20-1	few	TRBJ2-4	CSAPPLTGKNIQYF	TGCAGTGCTCCACCCCTGACAGGCAAAAACATTCAGTACTTC
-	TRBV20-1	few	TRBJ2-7	CSARVPRQVYEQYF	TGCAGTGCTAGAGTACCGAGACAGGTCTACGAGCAGTACTTC
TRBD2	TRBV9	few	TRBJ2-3	CASSPGASGRTYTQYF	TGTGCCAGCAGCCCCGGGGCTAGCGGGAGGACTTATACGCAGTATTTT
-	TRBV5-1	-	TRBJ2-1	CASSLTFQLSNEQFF	TGCGCCAGCAGCCTCACCTTTCAGCTCTCCAATGAGCAGTTCTTC
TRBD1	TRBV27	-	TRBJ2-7	CASSYRGSYEQYF	TGTGCCAGCAGTTACAGGGGATCCTACGAGCAGTACTTC
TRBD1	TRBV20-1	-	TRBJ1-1	CSARATGGTEAFF	TGCAGTGCTAGAGCGACAGGGGGCACTGAAGCTTTCTTT
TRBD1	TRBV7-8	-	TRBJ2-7	CASSSFRGPYEQYF	TGTGCCAGCAGCTCGTTCAGGGGGCCCTACGAGCAGTACTTC
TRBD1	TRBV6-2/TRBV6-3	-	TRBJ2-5	CASSQGQGAGETQYF	TGTGCCAGCAGCCAGGGACAGGGGGCCGGTGAGACCCAGTACTTC
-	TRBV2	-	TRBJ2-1	CASSFLTRPAQFF	TGTGCCAGCAGTTTCTTGACGAGGCCCGCACAGTTCTTC
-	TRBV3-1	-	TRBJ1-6	CASSQESSAGSPLHF	TGTGCCAGCAGCCAAGAATCCTCGGCGGGTTCACCCCTCCACTTT
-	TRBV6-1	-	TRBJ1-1	CASRQGMLTEAFF	TGTGCCAGCAGACAGGGTATGTTAACTGAAGCTTTCTTT
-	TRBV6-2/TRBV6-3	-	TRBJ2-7	CASSYPTGGYEQYF	TGTGCCAGCAGTTACCCGACAGGAGGCTACGAGCAGTACTTC
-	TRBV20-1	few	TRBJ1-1	CSAAIGRLNTEAFF	TGCAGTGCTGCTATTGGACGGTTGAACACTGAAGCTTTCTTT
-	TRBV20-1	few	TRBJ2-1	CSAERNYNEQFF	TGCAGTGCCGAAAGGAACTACAATGAGCAGTTCTTC
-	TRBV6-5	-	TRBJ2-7	CASSPGPPSTEQYF	TGTGCCAGCAGCCCGGGACCCCCCTCCACCGAGCAGTACTTC
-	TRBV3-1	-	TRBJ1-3	CASSREGSSSGNTIYF	TGTGCCAGCAGCCGGGAGGGATCGAGCTCTGGAAACACCATATATTTT
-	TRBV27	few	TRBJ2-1	CASSLTRSSYNEQFF	TGTGCCAGCAGTCTCACTAGGAGCTCCTACAATGAGCAGTTCTTC
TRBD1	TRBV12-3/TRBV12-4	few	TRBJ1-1	CASSFGGQGATEAFF	TGTGCCAGCAGTTTTGGGGGACAGGGGGCCACTGAAGCTTTCTTT